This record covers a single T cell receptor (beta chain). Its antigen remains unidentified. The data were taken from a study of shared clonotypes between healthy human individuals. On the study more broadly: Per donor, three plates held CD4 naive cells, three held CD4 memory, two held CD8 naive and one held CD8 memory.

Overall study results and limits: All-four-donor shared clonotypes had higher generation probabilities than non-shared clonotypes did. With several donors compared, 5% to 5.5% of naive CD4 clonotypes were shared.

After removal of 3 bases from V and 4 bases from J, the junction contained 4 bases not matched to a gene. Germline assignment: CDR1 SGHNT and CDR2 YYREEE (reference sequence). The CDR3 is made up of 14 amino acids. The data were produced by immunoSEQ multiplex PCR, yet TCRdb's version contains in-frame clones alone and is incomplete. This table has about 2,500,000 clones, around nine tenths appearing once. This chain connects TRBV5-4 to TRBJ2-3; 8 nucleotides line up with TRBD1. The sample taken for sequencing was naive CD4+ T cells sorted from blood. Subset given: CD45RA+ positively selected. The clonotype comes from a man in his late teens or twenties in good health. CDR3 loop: CASSSQDRADTQYF. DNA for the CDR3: TGTGCCAGCAGCTCCCAGGACAGGGCAGATACGCAGTATTTT.